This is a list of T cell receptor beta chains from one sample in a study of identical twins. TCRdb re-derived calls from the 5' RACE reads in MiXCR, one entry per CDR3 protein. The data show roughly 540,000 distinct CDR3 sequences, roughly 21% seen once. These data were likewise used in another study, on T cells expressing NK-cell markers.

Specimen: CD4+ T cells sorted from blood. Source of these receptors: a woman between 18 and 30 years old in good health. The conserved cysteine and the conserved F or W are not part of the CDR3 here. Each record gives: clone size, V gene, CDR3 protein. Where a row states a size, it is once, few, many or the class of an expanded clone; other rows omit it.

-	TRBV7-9	ASSLAGLDYGYT
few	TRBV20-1	SASKGEGGNEQY
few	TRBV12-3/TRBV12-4	ASTLGPRNTEAF
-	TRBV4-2	ASSLTYSGSFFSTDTQY
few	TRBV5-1	ASSLAGWGNGELF
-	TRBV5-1	ASSLLAQMNTEAF
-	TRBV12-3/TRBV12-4	ASGWAGVSGDTQY
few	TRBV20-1	SARDDPWEEDTQY
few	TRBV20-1	SARFLAHTDTQY
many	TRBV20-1	SARDQAGENYEQY
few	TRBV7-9	ASSLNNEQY
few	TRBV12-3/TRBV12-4	ASRGMMNTEAF
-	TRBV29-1	SVISSSTDTQY
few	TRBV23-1	ASSQFLIWGDQPQH
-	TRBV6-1	ASTKRRGTYEQY
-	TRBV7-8	ASNPRLAEGNEQF
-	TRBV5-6	ASSLSLRYNTGELF
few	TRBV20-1	SARRGGNSYNEQF
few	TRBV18	ASSPRDRLRTDTQY
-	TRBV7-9	AGGTVQETQY